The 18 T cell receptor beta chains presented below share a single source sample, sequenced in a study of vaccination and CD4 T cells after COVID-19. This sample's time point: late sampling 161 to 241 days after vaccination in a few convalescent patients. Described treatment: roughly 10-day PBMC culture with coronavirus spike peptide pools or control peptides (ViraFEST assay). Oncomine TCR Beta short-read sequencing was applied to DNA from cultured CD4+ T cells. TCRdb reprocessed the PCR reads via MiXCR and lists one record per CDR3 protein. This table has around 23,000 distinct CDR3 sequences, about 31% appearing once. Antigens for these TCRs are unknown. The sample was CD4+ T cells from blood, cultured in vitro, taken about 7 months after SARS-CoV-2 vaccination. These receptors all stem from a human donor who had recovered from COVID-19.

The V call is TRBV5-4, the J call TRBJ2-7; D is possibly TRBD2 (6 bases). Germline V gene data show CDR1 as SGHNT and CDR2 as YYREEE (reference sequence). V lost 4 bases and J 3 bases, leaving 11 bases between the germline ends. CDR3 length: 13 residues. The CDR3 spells CASSAGLNYEQYF. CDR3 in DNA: TGTGCCAGCAGCGCAGGACTAAACTACGAGCAGTACTTC.

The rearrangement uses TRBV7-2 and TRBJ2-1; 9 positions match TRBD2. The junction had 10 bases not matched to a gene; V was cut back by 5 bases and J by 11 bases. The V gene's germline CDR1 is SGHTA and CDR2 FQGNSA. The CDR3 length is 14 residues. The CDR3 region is CASSPGIAGVKQFF. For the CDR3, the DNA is TGTGCCAGCAGCCCCGGGATAGCGGGAGTTAAGCAGTTCTTC.

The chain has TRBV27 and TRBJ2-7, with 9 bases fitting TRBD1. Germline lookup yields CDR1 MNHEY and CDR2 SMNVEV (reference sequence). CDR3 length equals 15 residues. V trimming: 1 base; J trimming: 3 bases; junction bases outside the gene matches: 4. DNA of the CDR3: TGTGCCAGCAGTTTATTGGGACAGGGACTCTACGAGCAGTACTTC. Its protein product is CASSLLGQGLYEQYF.

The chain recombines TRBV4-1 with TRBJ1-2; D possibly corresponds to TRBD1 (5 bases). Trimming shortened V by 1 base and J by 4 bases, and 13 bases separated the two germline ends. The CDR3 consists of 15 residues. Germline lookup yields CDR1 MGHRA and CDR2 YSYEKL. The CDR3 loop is CASSQAQGTSYGYTF. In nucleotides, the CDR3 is TGCGCCAGCAGCCAAGCCCAAGGGACCAGCTATGGCTACACCTTC.

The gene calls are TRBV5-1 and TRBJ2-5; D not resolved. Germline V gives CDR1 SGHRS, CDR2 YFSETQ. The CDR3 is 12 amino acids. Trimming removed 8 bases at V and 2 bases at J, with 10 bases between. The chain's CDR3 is CASSQQQETQYF. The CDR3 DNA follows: TGCGCCAGTAGCCAGCAACAAGAGACCCAGTACTTC.

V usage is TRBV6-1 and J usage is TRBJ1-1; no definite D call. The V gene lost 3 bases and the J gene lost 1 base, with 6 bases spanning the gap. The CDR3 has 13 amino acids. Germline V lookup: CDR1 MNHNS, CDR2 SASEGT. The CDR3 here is CASSDRKNTEAFF. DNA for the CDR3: TGTGCCAGCAGTGACAGAAAGAACACTGAAGCTTTCTTT.

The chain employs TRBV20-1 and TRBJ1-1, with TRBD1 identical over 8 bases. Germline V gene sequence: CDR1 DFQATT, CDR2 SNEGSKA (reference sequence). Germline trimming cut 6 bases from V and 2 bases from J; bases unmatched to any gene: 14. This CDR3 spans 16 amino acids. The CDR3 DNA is TGCAGTGCCCGCCCGTGGGACAGGAGGCTAAACACTGAAGCTTTCTTT. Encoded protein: CSARPWDRRLNTEAFF.

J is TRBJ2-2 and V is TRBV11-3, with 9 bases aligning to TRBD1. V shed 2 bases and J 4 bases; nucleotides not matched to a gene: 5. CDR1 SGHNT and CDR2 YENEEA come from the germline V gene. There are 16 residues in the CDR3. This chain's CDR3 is CASSLSNRGPTGELFF. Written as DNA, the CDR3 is TGTGCCAGCAGCTTATCAAACAGGGGGCCCACCGGGGAGCTGTTTTTT. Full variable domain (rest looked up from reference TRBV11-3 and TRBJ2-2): EAGVVQSPRYKIIEKKQPVAFWCNPISGHNTLYWYLQNLGQGPELLIRYENEEAVDDSQLPKDRFSAERLKGVDSTLKIQPAELGDSAVYLCASSLSNRGPTGELFFGEGSRLTVL.

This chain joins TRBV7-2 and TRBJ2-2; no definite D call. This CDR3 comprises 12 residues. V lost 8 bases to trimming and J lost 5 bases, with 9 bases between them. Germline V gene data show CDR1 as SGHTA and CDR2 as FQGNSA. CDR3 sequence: CASSRGTGELFF. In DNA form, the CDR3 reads TGTGCCAGCTCCCGTGGTACCGGGGAGCTGTTTTTT.

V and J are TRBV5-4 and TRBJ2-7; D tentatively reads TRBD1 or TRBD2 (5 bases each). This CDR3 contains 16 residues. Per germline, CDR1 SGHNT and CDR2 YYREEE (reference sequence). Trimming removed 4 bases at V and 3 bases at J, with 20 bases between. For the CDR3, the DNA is TGTGCCAGCAGCCCCGGCCGTGTAGGGACCTTCTACGAGCAGTACTTC. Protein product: CASSPGRVGTFYEQYF. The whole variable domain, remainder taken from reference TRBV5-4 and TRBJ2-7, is ETGVTQSPTHLIKTRGQQVTLRCSSQSGHNTVSWYQQALGQGPQFIFQYYREEENGRGNFPPRFSGLQFPNYSSELNVNALELDDSALYLCASSPGRVGTFYEQYFGPGTRLTVT.

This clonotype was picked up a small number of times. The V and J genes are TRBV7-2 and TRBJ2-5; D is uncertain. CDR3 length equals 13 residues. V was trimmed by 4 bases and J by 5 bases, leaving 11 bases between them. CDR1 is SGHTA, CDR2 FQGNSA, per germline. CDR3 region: CASSSQFRETQYF. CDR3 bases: TGTGCCAGCAGCTCCCAATTTCGGGAGACCCAGTACTTC. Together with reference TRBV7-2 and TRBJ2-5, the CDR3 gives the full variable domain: GAGVSQSPSNKVTEKGKDVELRCDPISGHTALYWYRQSLGQGLEFLIYFQGNSAPDKSGLPSDRFSAERTGGSVSTLTIQRTQQEDSAVYLCASSSQFRETQYFGPGTRLLVL.

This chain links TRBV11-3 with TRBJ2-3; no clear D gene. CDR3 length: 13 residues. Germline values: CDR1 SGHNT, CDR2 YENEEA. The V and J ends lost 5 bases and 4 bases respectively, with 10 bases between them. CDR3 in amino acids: CASSPPVPDTQYF. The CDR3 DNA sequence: TGTGCCAGCAGCCCCCCGGTCCCAGATACGCAGTATTTT. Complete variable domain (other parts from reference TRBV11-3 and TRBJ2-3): EAGVVQSPRYKIIEKKQPVAFWCNPISGHNTLYWYLQNLGQGPELLIRYENEEAVDDSQLPKDRFSAERLKGVDSTLKIQPAELGDSAVYLCASSPPVPDTQYFGPGTRLTVL.

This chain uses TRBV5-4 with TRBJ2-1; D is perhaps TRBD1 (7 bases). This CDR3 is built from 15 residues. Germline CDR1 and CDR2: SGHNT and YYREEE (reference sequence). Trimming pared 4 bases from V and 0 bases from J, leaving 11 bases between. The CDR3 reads CASSAGQLSYNEQFF. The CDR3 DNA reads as TGTGCCAGCAGCGCGGGACAGCTCTCCTACAATGAGCAGTTCTTC.

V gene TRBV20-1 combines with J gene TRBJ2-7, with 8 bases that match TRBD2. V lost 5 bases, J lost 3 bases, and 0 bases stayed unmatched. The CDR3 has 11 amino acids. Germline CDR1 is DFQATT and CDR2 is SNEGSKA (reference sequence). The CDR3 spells CSAGTSYEQYF. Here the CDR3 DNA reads TGCAGTGCTGGGACTAGCTACGAGCAGTACTTC.

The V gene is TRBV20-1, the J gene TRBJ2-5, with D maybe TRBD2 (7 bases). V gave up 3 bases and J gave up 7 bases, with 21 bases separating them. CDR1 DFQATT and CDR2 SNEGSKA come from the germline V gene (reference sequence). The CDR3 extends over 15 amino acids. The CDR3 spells CSARSLGPGGGTQYF. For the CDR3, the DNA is TGCAGTGCTAGGAGTCTTGGTCCGGGGGGCGGGACCCAGTACTTC.

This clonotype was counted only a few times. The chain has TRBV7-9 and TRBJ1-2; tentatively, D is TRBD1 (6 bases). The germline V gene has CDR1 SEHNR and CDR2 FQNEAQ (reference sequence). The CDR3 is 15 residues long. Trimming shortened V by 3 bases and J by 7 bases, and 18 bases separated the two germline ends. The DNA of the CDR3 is TGTGCCAGCAGCTTTCGAGGGACACCCGAAGGTGGCTACACCTTC. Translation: CASSFRGTPEGGYTF.

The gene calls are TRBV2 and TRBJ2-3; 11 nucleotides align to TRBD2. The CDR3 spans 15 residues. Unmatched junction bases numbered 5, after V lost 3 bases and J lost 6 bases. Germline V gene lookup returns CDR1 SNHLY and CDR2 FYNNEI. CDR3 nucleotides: TGTGCCAGCAGTGAGCTAGCGGGAGGTTGGGATACGCAGTATTTT. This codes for CASSELAGGWDTQYF. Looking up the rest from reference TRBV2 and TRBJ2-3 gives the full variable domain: EPEVTQTPSHQVTQMGQEVILRCVPISNHLYFYWYRQILGQKVEFLVSFYNNEISEKSEIFDDQFSVERPDGSNFTLKIRSTKLEDSAMYFCASSELAGGWDTQYFGPGTRLTVL.

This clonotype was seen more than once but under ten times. The CDR3 spells CASSPPRGASYNEQFF. CDR3 sequence (DNA): TGTGCCAGCAGTCCACCCAGGGGGGCCTCCTACAATGAGCAGTTCTTC. The rearrangement joins TRBV27 to TRBJ2-1, with a weak D call TRBD1 (7 bases). Trimming cost V 5 bases and J 0 bases, with 14 bases left between them. CDR3 length: 16 residues. Germline V CDR1 and CDR2: MNHEY, SMNVEV (reference sequence).